Following are 8 T cell receptor beta chains from one sample sequenced in a study of CD8 T cells in ankylosing spondylitis (TCRdb year 2017). Receptors were amplified or captured by 5' RACE. Sequencing relied on an Illumina HiSeq 2500. TCRdb reprocessed the public reads (quality trimming at Q25 with fastp, clone calling with MiXCR) and kept in-frame beta chains. Merged by CDR3 protein, the rows form single entries marked with the most common genes and DNA. For this sample there are about 390,000 distinct CDR3 sequences; under 25% appear just once. Approximately 15% of the sample goes to the ten largest clones. What these receptors recognize is not known. Study-level results and caveats: Blood from ankylosing spondylitis patients appeared to be characterized by a TCR beta motif made up of fewer than ten highly homologous amino acid variants.

What was sequenced was blood, either unsorted or a sorted T cell fraction (not recorded which). These receptors originate from a male donor with ankylosing spondylitis.

This clonotype has only one observation. The chain carries TRBV5-1 and TRBJ2-3; TRBD2 agrees at 11 bases. V gave up 4 bases and J gave up 0 bases; unmatched junction bases: 4. The germline gives CDR1 SGHRS, CDR2 YFSETQ. The CDR3 has 16 amino acids. CDR3 sequence (DNA): TGCGCCAGCAGCCTAGCGGGGGGCCGTAGCACAGATACGCAGTATTTT. Encoded protein: CASSLAGGRSTDTQYF. The whole variable domain, remainder taken from reference TRBV5-1 and TRBJ2-3, is KAGVTQTPRYLIKTRGQQVTLSCSPISGHRSVSWYQQTPGQGLQFLFEYFSETQRNKGNFPGRFSGRQFSNSRSEMNVSTLELGDSALYLCASSLAGGRSTDTQYFGPGTRLTVL.

V and J are TRBV6-1 and TRBJ2-5; 8 bases are a match to TRBD2. Trimming cost V 6 bases and J 2 bases; bases outside gene matches: 11. The CDR3 consists of 16 residues. Germline lookup yields CDR1 MNHNS and CDR2 SASEGT. CDR3 sequence reads: CASRTHSGEPQETQYF. The CDR3 DNA reads TGTGCCAGCAGAACACATAGCGGGGAACCTCAAGAGACCCAGTACTTC.

This clonotype was observed a few times. The chain combines TRBV7-2 with TRBJ2-1; D is unclear. Germline CDR1 SGHTA, CDR2 FQGNSA. V dropped 2 bases and J dropped 4 bases, with 9 bases sitting between them. The CDR3 loop spans 14 amino acids. The CDR3 sequence: CASSLIPAYNEQFF. The DNA for the CDR3 is TGTGCCAGCAGCTTAATCCCGGCTTACAATGAGCAGTTCTTC.

The genes are TRBV7-2 and TRBJ2-3; D may match TRBD1 or TRBD2 (5 bases each). Germline loops: CDR1 SGHTA, CDR2 FQGNSA. There are 15 residues in the CDR3. Trimming stripped 3 bases from V and 3 bases from J, with 13 bases between. The CDR3 loop is CASSLGPVTTDTQYF. The CDR3 DNA follows: TGTGCCAGCAGCTTGGGACCCGTCACTACAGATACGCAGTATTTT.

The chain recombines TRBV24-1 with TRBJ2-3; possible D gene TRBD1, 6 bases. Germline V lookup: CDR1 KGHDR, CDR2 SFDVKD. This CDR3 is 16 amino acids long. The ends were cut back, 4 bases at V and 4 bases at J, with 17 bases in the middle. DNA of the CDR3: TGTGCCACCAGTGAAGGGGGAAAACCAAGCCCAGATACGCAGTATTTT. Protein: CATSEGGKPSPDTQYF.

This clonotype was observed a few times. Sequence at one end of the junction differs from germline and may be a read error. The rearrangement links TRBV29-1 to TRBJ2-1, with 10 bases fitting TRBD2. CDR3 length: 12 residues. Germline CDR1 is SQVTM and CDR2 is ANQGSEA. The CDR3 nucleotides read TGCAGCGTTGGGCGGCTAGCGGGGGTCCTGGTCTTC. Its protein is CSVGRLAGVLVF.

The chain combines TRBV12-3 or TRBV12-4 with TRBJ1-2; D not certain. The CDR3 length is 14 residues. With 8 bases removed from V and 0 bases from J, the gap between germline ends came to 13 bases. The CDR3, as DNA: TGTGCCAGCGGTAGGGCACCCACTAACTATGGCTACACCTTC. Translating it yields CASGRAPTNYGYTF.

The chain links TRBV4-3 to TRBJ1-3; possible D gene TRBD1, 5 bases. This CDR3 has 15 residues. Trimming took off 4 bases at V and 1 base at J, with 11 bases between the two ends. CDR1 is LGHNA and CDR2 is YSLEER in the germline V gene. Written as DNA, the CDR3 is TGCGCCAGCAGCCTTGCCAGGGTGTCTGGAAACACCATATATTTT. Translating it yields CASSLARVSGNTIYF.